The next 10 T cell receptor beta chains were all read from a single sample in a study of T cells in Graves' hyperthyroidism and ophthalmopathy. Amplification of TCR beta CDR3 regions used RNA as the template. With the HTBI primer set, the TCR CDR3 went through a first round of RT-PCR. One entry per CDR3 protein results from TCRdb running MiXCR on the multiplex PCR reads. The data show about 96,000 distinct CDR3 sequences, about half seen once. Sequencing input: blood. The receptors originated from a woman between 35 and 50 years old with Graves' hyperthyroidism.

J is TRBJ2-7 and V is TRBV27, with a weak D call TRBD1 (5 bases). The CDR3 is 13 amino acids. Germline CDR1 and CDR2: MNHEY and SMNVEV (reference sequence). V was clipped by 6 bases and J by 3 bases, with 12 bases between them. The CDR3 is CASRPLGDYEQYF. The CDR3, as DNA: TGTGCCAGCAGGCCCCTAGGGGACTACGAGCAGTACTTC.

J is TRBJ1-1 and V is TRBV29-1; 9 bases fit TRBD1. Germline loops: CDR1 SQVTM, CDR2 ANQGSEA. This CDR3 comprises 12 residues. V trimming: 7 bases; J trimming: 2 bases; junction bases outside the gene matches: 2. The CDR3 DNA reads as TGCAGCGGGGGACAGGGAAACACTGAAGCTTTCTTT. Its protein product is CSGGQGNTEAFF.

This clonotype has a count of ten or more. V gene TRBV6-6 combines with J gene TRBJ2-5; D not certain. Trimming stripped 0 bases from V and 5 bases from J, with 16 bases between. CDR1 and CDR2 (germline): MNHNY, SVGAGI (reference sequence). This CDR3 has 16 residues. The CDR3 nucleotides read TGTGCCAGCAGTTACTCGGGCCGGACCAGGTTGGAGACCCAGTACTTC. The encoded protein is CASSYSGRTRLETQYF.

This chain links TRBV10-2 with TRBJ2-6; TRBD1 is a possible D gene (6 bases). V lost 4 bases to trimming and J lost 2 bases, with 9 bases between them. Looked up from germline, CDR1 is WSHSY and CDR2 is SAAADI. The CDR3 totals 15 residues. The DNA for the CDR3 is TGCGCCAGCAGTGGGTGGGGGCCTGGGGCCAACGTCCTGACTTTC. Amino acid sequence: CASSGWGPGANVLTF.

As concerns this clonotype: A read error may be the cause here, since a much bigger clone is one base away. This chain joins TRBV2 and TRBJ1-2; no definite D call. The CDR3 is 12 amino acids. The V end lost 6 bases, the J end lost 8 bases, and 13 bases lay between the germline ends. Germline loops: CDR1 SNHLY, CDR2 FYNNEI. The CDR3 DNA is TGTGCCAGCAGGCCCCGGTCTTCGGGCTACACCTTC. Its protein product is CASRPRSSGYTF. The whole variable domain, filled in from reference TRBV2 and TRBJ1-2, reads EPEVTQTPSHQVTQMGQEVILRCVPISNHLYFYWYRQILGQKVEFLVSFYNNEISEKSEIFDDQFSVERPDGSNFTLKIRSTKLEDSAMYFCASRPRSSGYTFGSGTRLTVV.

This clonotype was recorded many times. The V and J genes are TRBV20-1 and TRBJ2-7; a possible D gene is TRBD2 (5 bases). CDR3 length: 13 amino acids. Looked up from germline, CDR1 is DFQATT and CDR2 is SNEGSKA (reference sequence). V lost 3 bases, J lost 2 bases, and 11 bases lay in between. The CDR3 nucleotides are TGCAGTGCTAGCCCGGGAATTACCTACGAGCAGTACTTC. Translation: CSASPGITYEQYF.

Concerning this clonotype itself: A much larger clone lies a single base off, so this may be a read error. The V gene is TRBV7-9, the J gene TRBJ1-2; D ambiguous. Germline-derived CDR1 and CDR2 are SEHNR and FQNEAQ (reference sequence). With 3 bases removed from V and 3 bases from J, the gap between germline ends came to 14 bases. The CDR3 runs to 15 residues. This CDR3 reads CASSLRMGAHYGYTF. In DNA form, the CDR3 reads TGTGCCAGCAGCTTGAGGATGGGTGCCCACTATGGCTACACCTTC.

As regards this clonotype: The junction differs from germline at one of its ends, possibly a read error. The rearrangement joins TRBV29-1 to TRBJ2-2, with D possibly matching TRBD2 (6 bases). The CDR3 is 14 residues long. Germline CDR1 is SQVTM and CDR2 is ANQGSEA. CDR3 DNA sequence: TGCAGCGTGACCGGGACTGGGAACACCGGGGAGCTGTCTTTT. Translating gives CSVTGTGNTGELSF.

Details on this clonotype: This may arise from a read error, as a much more abundant clone is one base away. The rearrangement uses TRBV5-1 and TRBJ2-5; 14 bases agree with TRBD2. The CDR3 totals 17 residues. The germline V gene has CDR1 SGHRS and CDR2 YFSETQ. Unmatched junction bases numbered 10, after V lost 4 bases and J lost 5 bases. The CDR3 loop is CASSGPGLAGVQETQYF. The CDR3 DNA is TGCGCCAGCAGCGGTCCGGGACTAGCGGGAGTTCAGGAGACCCAGTACTTC.

This clonotype appeared many times. The chain couples TRBV7-9 to TRBJ1-1; D is perhaps TRBD1 (5 bases). This CDR3 region has 15 residues. CDR1 and CDR2 from the germline V gene are SEHNR and FQNEAQ (reference sequence). The ends were cut back, 4 bases at V and 0 bases at J, with 12 bases in the middle. CDR3 nucleotides: TGTGCCAGCAGCTCTACTGACAGCATGAACACTGAAGCTTTCTTT. It encodes CASSSTDSMNTEAFF.